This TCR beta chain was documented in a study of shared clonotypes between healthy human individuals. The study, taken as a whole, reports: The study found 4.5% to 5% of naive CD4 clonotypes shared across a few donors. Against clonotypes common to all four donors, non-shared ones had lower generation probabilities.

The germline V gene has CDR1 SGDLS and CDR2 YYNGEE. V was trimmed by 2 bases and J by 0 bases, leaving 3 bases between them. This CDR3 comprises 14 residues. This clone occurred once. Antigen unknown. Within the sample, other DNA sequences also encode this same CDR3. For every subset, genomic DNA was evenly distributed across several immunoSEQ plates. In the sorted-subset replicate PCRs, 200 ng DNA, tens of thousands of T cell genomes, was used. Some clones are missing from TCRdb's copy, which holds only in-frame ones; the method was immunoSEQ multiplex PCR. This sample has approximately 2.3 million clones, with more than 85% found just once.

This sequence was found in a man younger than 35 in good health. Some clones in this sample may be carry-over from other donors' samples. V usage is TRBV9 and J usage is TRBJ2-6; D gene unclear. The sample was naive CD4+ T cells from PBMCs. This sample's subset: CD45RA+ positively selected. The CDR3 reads CASSVSSGANVLTF. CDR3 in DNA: TGTGCCAGCAGCGTCAGCTCTGGGGCCAACGTCCTGACTTTC.